This TCR beta chain came from a study of blood T cell repertoires in COVID-19. Across the study: Acute and convalescent COVID-19 specimens originated in the United States, Italy and Spain. Sources were T cells, B-cell-depleted T cells, or PBMCs; the material itself was cDNA or gDNA.

In the authors' workflow: Estimation of nucleated cell counts relied on the amplification of reference gene primers. Method: immunoSEQ multiplex PCR; TCRdb's copy keeps in-frame clones and lacks some. The V and J calls and the clone size are those of that table, but D and trimming were determined from the DNA. The sample includes some 70,000 clones, 90% to 95% of them seen just once. In germline, CDR1 is MNHEY, CDR2 SVGEGT. CDR3 length: 14 amino acids. V was clipped by 2 bases and J by 8 bases, with 13 bases between them. The receptor's source is a human donor in a cohort sampled during active COVID-19. The sample taken for sequencing was peripheral blood. V gene TRBV6-2 or TRBV6-3 combines with J gene TRBJ2-1; TRBD2 is a possible D gene (6 bases). CDR3 in amino acids: CASSYPSPGDEQFF. DNA for the CDR3: TGTGCCAGCAGTTACCCAAGCCCGGGAGATGAGCAGTTCTTC.